This T cell receptor (beta chain) originates from a study of T-cell reconstitution after alpha-beta-depleted transplantation in children. Construction of the TCRbeta library involved unique molecular identifiers. TCRdb re-analysed the PCR reads in MiXCR, keeping a single row per CDR3 protein. Found here are around 87,000 distinct CDR3 sequences, approximately 8.4% of them singletons; the top ten hold over 6%. This clonotype was detected ten times or more. The V end was cut by 6 bases, the J end by 2 bases, with 15 bases between. The CDR3 is made up of 15 amino acids. The clonotype originates from a human donor who donated a stem cell graft to a child with congenital amegakaryocytic thrombocytopenia. Here the sequenced sample was PBMCs from the stem cell graft donor, taken from the stem cell graft. The genes are TRBV12-3 or TRBV12-4 and TRBJ2-3; D may be TRBD2 (6 bases). The DNA of the CDR3 is TGTGCCAGCAGGGCGCGGGGCGGAAACACAGATACGCAGTATTTT. Amino acids: CASRARGGNTDTQYF.